The source of this T cell receptor (beta chain) is a study of identifying expanded T cells in peripheral blood. Overall study findings and caveats: Approximately 2-week clone count variance significantly increased as total template count grew.

Note on this clone: Its matching antigen is unknown.

No infections or other immune events were documented during collection. Sequencing used immunoSEQ multiplex PCR; TCRdb keeps in-frame clones, though not all of them. The sample includes approximately 100,000 clones, around 90% of them seen just once. Germline V gene data show CDR1 as MNHEY and CDR2 as SMNVEV (reference sequence). This CDR3 has 15 residues. V shed 4 bases and J shed 4 bases, with 16 bases lying between them. The sequencing sample was made of blood. The sequence came from a person between 18 and 70 years old in good health. The J gene is TRBJ1-2, the V gene TRBV27; no clear D. DNA of the CDR3: TGTGCCAGCAGTTCCCCCTACGCCGGTTCCTATGGCTACACCTTC. It yields the protein CASSSPYAGSYGYTF.